This T cell receptor beta chain originates from a study of blood T cell repertoires in COVID-19 (dated by TCRdb to 2018 to 2021). Notes on the research overall: The collaborator samples originated in the United States, Italy and Spain and spanned the acute and convalescent phases of COVID-19. Samples came from the ongoing ImmuneRACE study (first 160 participants) plus 1,254 subjects from 6 global collaborators. Where HLA class I and class II types were available, the types were taken from metadata supplied by the sample provider, not from assay-based typing. The prospective study material was composed of cDNA or gDNA derived from T cells, B-cell-depleted T cells, or PBMCs. The repertoires were made available in a free public database intended to serve as a resource for research on the immune response to SARS-CoV-2. A de-identified subject ID, COVID-19 status, age in years and sex were almost always included in the sample metadata. Deeply sampled blood TCRbeta repertoires from subjects exposed to, actively infected with, or recovered from COVID-19 were included in the dataset. Study-wide conclusions, independent of this receptor: The quantity of clinical and demographic metadata differed by source and by participant and was supplied without curation.

Collaborating institutions collected whole blood in K2EDTA tubes following their own protocols. Collaborator samples were shipped for TCRbeta analysis as frozen whole blood, isolated PBMCs, or DNA extracted from either sample type. TCRbeta CDR3 regions were amplified from genomic DNA using the immunoSEQ Assay, a bias-controlled multiplex PCR. The authors' pipeline ran thus. The number of nucleated cells in each sample was estimated by amplification of reference gene primers within the assay. Sequence reads were collapsed and filtered to measure the absolute abundance of every unique TCRbeta CDR3 rearrangement. For each sample, productive Simpson clonality was calculated by taking the square root of Simpson's diversity index across productive rearrangements. Held by TCRdb, this immuneACCESS table contains in-frame sequences only and omits some clones. Under half of the omission traces to an unresolved V gene where checked; the cause of the rest is unknown. D and trimming come from the DNA, and the V and J calls and clone size come from that table. The sample table holds over 200,000 clones, of which roughly 80% were seen once. Roughly 20% of the sample is held by the ten biggest clonotypes.

Turning to this clone: Its target antigen remains unknown. Base qualities are not provided; no much larger clone lies one nucleotide away.

The TCR sequence derives from a woman older than 75 with active or convalescent COVID-19. What was sequenced was peripheral blood.

The CDR3 loop reads CASRRTSGGTDTQYF. The DNA sequence is given as TGTGCCAGCAGGAGGACTAGCGGGGGCACAGATACGCAGTATTTT. Recombination joined TRBV27 with TRBJ2-3; 12 central nucleotides agree with TRBD2. V is trimmed back by 6 bases and J by 1 base, and the junction contains 2 bases that no gene match accounts for. Via the germline V gene (reference sequence), CDR1 is MNHEY and CDR2 SMNVEV. Including cysteine and phenylalanine, the CDR3 has 15 amino acids. This entry keeps only the CDR3 DNA: 45 bases, framed from base 1.